A selection of T cell receptor beta chains follows, all from one sample in a study of shared clonotypes between healthy human individuals. The table came from immunoSEQ multiplex PCR; TCRdb's copy has only in-frame clones and leaves some out. The data contain about 650,000 clones, roughly 96% of them singletons. Sequenced sample: naive CD8+ T cells sorted from blood. The source of these receptors is a young woman in good health. The CDR3 runs from the conserved cysteine through the conserved F or W. The D gene is left open where the match is weak. Size is stated for part of the rows, as once, few or many counts, or as a class when the clone is expanded.

D: .; J: TRBJ2-7; size: .; V: TRBV11-2; DNA: TGTGCCAGCAGCTTAGCTTCCCCCCCCATATACGAGCAGTACTTC; CDR3: CASSLASPPIYEQYF
D: .; J: TRBJ2-7; size: .; V: TRBV27; DNA: TGTGCCAGCACCCCTAGTCCGGGGATCTACGAGCAGTACTTC; CDR3: CASTPSPGIYEQYF
D: .; J: TRBJ1-1; size: .; V: TRBV28; DNA: TGTGCCAGCAGTTTTTTGGGTAACATGAACACTGAAGCTTTCTTT; CDR3: CASSFLGNMNTEAFF
D: .; J: TRBJ2-5; size: once; V: TRBV27; DNA: TGTGCCAGCAGAAAGGGACCCTTGAGGGAGACCCAGTACTTC; CDR3: CASRKGPLRETQYF
D: .; J: TRBJ2-7; size: once; V: TRBV6-1; DNA: TGTGCCAGCAGTTCACGGTGGGGGCACGAGCAGTACTTC; CDR3: CASSSRWGHEQYF
D: TRBD2; J: TRBJ2-7; size: .; V: TRBV27; DNA: TGTGCCAGCAGTTTAAGGCGGGAGGTCTACGAGCAGTACTTC; CDR3: CASSLRREVYEQYF
D: .; J: TRBJ1-1; size: .; V: TRBV29-1; DNA: TGCAGCGCACGACGGACTGAAGCTTTCTTT; CDR3: CSARRTEAFF
D: .; J: TRBJ1-2; size: .; V: TRBV5-6; DNA: TGTGCCAGCAGCTTGGGGGGGCACTATGGCTACACCTTC; CDR3: CASSLGGHYGYTF
D: .; J: TRBJ1-5; size: .; V: TRBV19; DNA: TGTGCCAGTAGTATTGGGACAACCATACCCATCAACCAGCCCCAGCATTTT; CDR3: CASSIGTTIPINQPQHF
D: .; J: TRBJ2-6; size: .; V: TRBV15; DNA: TGTGCCACCGGAGCAGGGGCTGGGGCCAACGTCCTGACTTTC; CDR3: CATGAGAGANVLTF
D: .; J: TRBJ2-7; size: .; V: TRBV9; DNA: TGTGCCAGCAGCCCGAGTTTGGGGTATGGGTCCTACGAGCAGTACTTC; CDR3: CASSPSLGYGSYEQYF
D: .; J: TRBJ2-4; size: .; V: TRBV7-9; DNA: TGTGCCAGCAGCTTAGGGCAGAAAAACATTCAGTACTTC; CDR3: CASSLGQKNIQYF
D: TRBD2; J: TRBJ2-1; size: .; V: TRBV29-1; DNA: TGCAGCGTCCCAAGAGGGAGGGGAGACAATGAGCAGTTCTTC; CDR3: CSVPRGRGDNEQFF
D: .; J: TRBJ1-1; size: .; V: TRBV5-6; DNA: TGTGCCAGCAGCCCCGAGGGGCGCACTGAAGCTTTCTTT; CDR3: CASSPEGRTEAFF
D: TRBD2; J: TRBJ2-5; size: once; V: TRBV27; DNA: TGTGCCAGCAGGATGGGACTAGCGCCGGAAGAGACCCAGTACTTC; CDR3: CASRMGLAPEETQYF
D: .; J: TRBJ1-5; size: once; V: TRBV10-2; DNA: TGCGCCAGCAGTGACGGCACCAACTGGGATCAGCCCCAGCATTTT; CDR3: CASSDGTNWDQPQHF
D: .; J: TRBJ1-5; size: .; V: TRBV21-1; DNA: TGTGCCAGCAGGACCTCCCGGCGGGAGCCCCAGCATTTT; CDR3: CASRTSRREPQHF
D: TRBD2; J: TRBJ2-1; size: .; V: TRBV29-1; DNA: TGCAGCGTTGAAGGGTGGACTAGCGGGGCCCGCTCCTACAATGAGCAGTTCTTC; CDR3: CSVEGWTSGARSYNEQFF
D: TRBD2; J: TRBJ2-1; size: .; V: TRBV5-4; DNA: TGTGCCAGCAGCTTGGTACTAGCGGGAATCAATGAGCAGTTCTTC; CDR3: CASSLVLAGINEQFF
D: .; J: TRBJ2-7; size: .; V: TRBV9; DNA: TGTGCCAGCAGCCCAGGGCGGGGCGCCTCCTACGAGCAGTACTTC; CDR3: CASSPGRGASYEQYF
D: TRBD2; J: TRBJ2-1; size: .; V: TRBV6-5; DNA: TGTGCCAGCAGCTTGCTGGGAGGGACGGGGGAGCAGTTCTTC; CDR3: CASSLLGGTGEQFF
D: .; J: TRBJ2-6; size: .; V: TRBV10-2; DNA: TGCGCCAGCAGTGAGCGAGAACCCGTGCTAGCTGGGGCCAACGTCCTGACTTTC; CDR3: CASSEREPVLAGANVLTF
D: TRBD1; J: TRBJ1-4; size: .; V: TRBV27; DNA: TGTGCCAGCAGTCCCGGGACAGGGTATTACGAAAAACTGTTTTTT; CDR3: CASSPGTGYYEKLFF
D: .; J: TRBJ2-7; size: .; V: TRBV27; DNA: TGTGCCAGCAGTTTGGCCTCCTCCTACGAGCAGTACTTC; CDR3: CASSLASSYEQYF
D: TRBD1; J: TRBJ1-4; size: .; V: TRBV15; DNA: TGTGCCACCAGCACAATAACCGGGACAGGGGGTGAAAAACTGTTTTTT; CDR3: CATSTITGTGGEKLFF
D: TRBD2; J: TRBJ2-1; size: .; V: TRBV19; DNA: TGTGCCAGTAGTTGGACCGGGAGCGGGAGGTTGGCCCCTGAGTTCTTC; CDR3: CASSWTGSGRLAPEFF
D: .; J: TRBJ1-2; size: .; V: TRBV28; DNA: TGTGCCAGCAATGGGGAAAACTATGGCTACACCTTC; CDR3: CASNGENYGYTF
D: .; J: TRBJ2-7; size: .; V: TRBV11-2; DNA: TGTGCCAGCAGTCACCGATTCCCCCTTCGGGGATTTGGCCACGAGCAGTACTTC; CDR3: CASSHRFPLRGFGHEQYF
D: TRBD2; J: TRBJ2-3; size: .; V: TRBV7-3; DNA: TGTGCCAGCAGCTCTATAGCGGGTGGCACAGATACGCAGTATTTT; CDR3: CASSSIAGGTDTQYF
D: TRBD2; J: TRBJ2-1; size: .; V: TRBV19; DNA: TGTGCCAGTAGTTGGGCGTTGGGCGGCGGGAGTGTAGAGCAGTTCTTC; CDR3: CASSWALGGGSVEQFF
D: .; J: TRBJ2-2; size: .; V: TRBV29-1; DNA: TGCAGCGTAGAGGTCACAGGGGGGAGGGTCACCGGGGAGCTGTTTTTT; CDR3: CSVEVTGGRVTGELFF
D: .; J: TRBJ2-1; size: .; V: TRBV4-1; DNA: TGCGCCAGCAGCCCTCCTAGCGTCTCCTACAATGAGCAGTTCTTC; CDR3: CASSPPSVSYNEQFF
D: TRBD1; J: TRBJ2-7; size: .; V: TRBV4-1; DNA: TGCGCCAGCAGCCAAACACAGGGGACCTACGAGCAGTACTTC; CDR3: CASSQTQGTYEQYF
D: TRBD1; J: TRBJ2-7; size: .; V: TRBV15; DNA: TGTGCCACCAGCAGGCCGGGACAGGGTAAGTATTACGAGCAGTACTTC; CDR3: CATSRPGQGKYYEQYF
D: .; J: TRBJ2-7; size: .; V: TRBV27; DNA: TGTGCCAGCAGTGGAGAGGGGTCCCCCTACGAGCAGTACTTC; CDR3: CASSGEGSPYEQYF
D: .; J: TRBJ1-1; size: once; V: TRBV7-9; DNA: TGTGCCAGCAGCAAACGAGGACACACTGAAGCTTTCTTT; CDR3: CASSKRGHTEAFF
D: .; J: TRBJ2-7; size: once; V: TRBV28; DNA: TGTGCCAGCAGTTCAAGGGATAGTTACGAGCAGTACTTC; CDR3: CASSSRDSYEQYF
D: .; J: TRBJ1-6; size: once; V: TRBV21-1; DNA: TGTGCCAGCAGCAAAGTCAGACAGGGCACATATAATTCACCCCTCCACTTT; CDR3: CASSKVRQGTYNSPLHF
D: .; J: TRBJ2-1; size: .; V: TRBV2; DNA: TGTGCCAGCAGTGAGTTAGCTCCCTACAATGAGCAGTTCTTC; CDR3: CASSELAPYNEQFF
D: .; J: TRBJ1-4; size: .; V: TRBV28; DNA: TGTGCCAGCAGTTTGGGTACAAAACTGTTTTTT; CDR3: CASSLGTKLFF
D: .; J: TRBJ2-3; size: .; V: TRBV4-2; DNA: TGTGCCAGCAGCCAACTAACTAACCGAGACAGACCCACAGATACGCAGTATTTT; CDR3: CASSQLTNRDRPTDTQYF
D: .; J: TRBJ1-1; size: .; V: TRBV18; DNA: TGTGCCAGCTCACGGACGGGACAAATGAACACTGAAGCTTTCTTT; CDR3: CASSRTGQMNTEAFF
D: .; J: TRBJ1-3; size: .; V: TRBV2; DNA: TGTGCCAGCAGGGACGGGGGCTCTGGAAACACCATATATTTT; CDR3: CASRDGGSGNTIYF
D: .; J: TRBJ2-5; size: .; V: TRBV28; DNA: TGTGCCAGCAGTCCCCTGGTGGGAGGAGAGACCCAGTACTTC; CDR3: CASSPLVGGETQYF
D: .; J: TRBJ1-1; size: few; V: TRBV7-9; DNA: TGTGCCGCAAGGGCCGTTGAAGCTTTCTTT; CDR3: CAARAVEAFF
D: TRBD2; J: TRBJ2-7; size: .; V: TRBV27; DNA: TGTGCCAGCAGTTTAGGGACTAGCGGGACACCTACCTCCTACGAGCAGTACTTC; CDR3: CASSLGTSGTPTSYEQYF
D: .; J: TRBJ1-1; size: once; V: TRBV28; DNA: TGTGCCAGCAGTTTAATGGCTGGAGGAGAGATGAACACTGAAGCTTTCTTT; CDR3: CASSLMAGGEMNTEAFF
D: .; J: TRBJ1-5; size: .; V: TRBV4-1; DNA: TGCGCCAGCAGCCAAGCCCCGTCCGCCCTTAATAGCAATCAGCCCCAGCATTTT; CDR3: CASSQAPSALNSNQPQHF
D: TRBD2; J: TRBJ2-3; size: once; V: TRBV14; DNA: TGTGCCAGCAGCCAAGAGATCCGGGAGGGGATAGATACGCAGTATTTT; CDR3: CASSQEIREGIDTQYF
D: .; J: TRBJ1-2; size: .; V: TRBV5-6; DNA: TGTGCCAGCAGCTTGTTAGCACGGCCCTATGGCTACACCTTC; CDR3: CASSLLARPYGYTF
D: TRBD1; J: TRBJ1-5; size: .; V: TRBV18; DNA: TGTGCCAGCTCCCATGGAGGGACAGGGTATCAGCCCCAGCATTTT; CDR3: CASSHGGTGYQPQHF